This TCR beta chain was found in a study of T-cell reconstitution after alpha-beta-depleted transplantation in children. V was clipped by 8 bases and J by 5 bases; unmatched bases: 7. The CDR3 extends over 14 amino acids. The germline V gene has CDR1 SGHTA and CDR2 FQGNSA. Study-level findings and limits: Diversity and T-cell counts at one year after transplant derived mostly from new T cells. Expanded graft clones, several hundred of them, were reportedly the source of alpha-beta T cells about two months after transplant.

In its sample, this clonotype was seen once. No antigen is known for it. Unique molecular identifiers tagged the TCRbeta library. TCRdb reprocessed the PCR reads with MiXCR, giving one entry per CDR3 protein. The table lists about 980,000 distinct CDR3 sequences, roughly 29% of them singletons. The TCR originated in a boy younger than two who had a stem cell transplant for SCID, so the T cells may come from the graft donor. The chain employs TRBV7-2 and TRBJ2-2; the match to TRBD1 covers 8 bases. The sample here was PBMCs, mostly from graft donor cells, taken 360 days after TCRalphabeta/CD19-depleted stem cell transplant. The CDR3: CASGNRGKTGELFF. DNA of the CDR3: TGTGCCAGCGGGAACAGGGGGAAGACCGGGGAGCTGTTTTTT.